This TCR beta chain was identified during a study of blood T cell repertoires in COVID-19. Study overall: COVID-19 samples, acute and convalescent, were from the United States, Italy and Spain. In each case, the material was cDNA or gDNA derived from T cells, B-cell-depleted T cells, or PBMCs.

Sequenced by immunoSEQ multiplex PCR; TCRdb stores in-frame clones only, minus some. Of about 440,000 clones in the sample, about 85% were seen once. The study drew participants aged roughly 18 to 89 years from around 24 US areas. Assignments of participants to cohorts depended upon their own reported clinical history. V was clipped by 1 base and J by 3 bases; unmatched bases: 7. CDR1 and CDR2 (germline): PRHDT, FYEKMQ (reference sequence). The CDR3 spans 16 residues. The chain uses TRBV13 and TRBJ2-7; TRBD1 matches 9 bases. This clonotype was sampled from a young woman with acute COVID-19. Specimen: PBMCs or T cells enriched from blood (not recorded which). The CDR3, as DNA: TGTGCCAGCAGCTTAGAGGGACAGGGAGATTTCTACGAGCAGTACTTC. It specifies CASSLEGQGDFYEQYF.